The entry below describes one T cell receptor beta chain. The CDR3 totals 14 residues. V was pared by 7 bases and J by 3 bases, with 13 bases between. Germline V gene data show CDR1 as SGHAT and CDR2 as FQNNGV. This entry is derived from a study of control samples from healthy donors and cancer patients. The method was immunoSEQ multiplex PCR; TCRdb's version includes in-frame clones alone and lacks a portion of them. Among roughly 76,000 clones listed, about 95% were seen once. What was sequenced was blood. The sequence derives from a woman aged 35 to 49 in good health. V and J are TRBV11-2 and TRBJ2-1, with a weak D call TRBD1 (5 bases). The CDR3 protein is CASKEGVSYNEQFF. CDR3 in DNA: TGTGCCAGCAAGGAAGGGGTTAGCTACAATGAGCAGTTCTTC.